These 5 T cell receptor beta chains share one sample of origin, sequenced in a study of regulatory T cells in long-lasting Graves disease (dated by TCRdb to 2020 to 2022). Taken with the paper, the label for time point translates to: persistent/refractory GD, antithyroid drugs over 5 years with positive TRAb. RNA was extracted from PBMCs in TRIzol for both TCR sequencing and RNA sequencing. Receptor amplification or capture employed multiplex PCR. The instrument given in TCRdb is Illumina HiSeq 4000. iRepertoire HTBI primers and Arm-PCR amplification of CDR3 regions were used to construct TCR beta libraries. TCRdb passed the public sequencing reads through fastp at Q25 and MiXCR, retaining productive beta sequences. Rows are unified per CDR3 protein, each entry keeping the most common DNA and genes. The sample table holds about half a million distinct CDR3 sequences, of which approximately 23% were seen once. The biggest ten clones account for 13% of the sample.

The starting material was peripheral blood mononuclear cells (PBMCs), obtained when the disease was refractory, from a patient treated with antithyroid drugs. These receptors came from a female donor with Graves disease.

In this sample, this clonotype turned up many times. This sequence joins TRBV20-1 and TRBJ2-6, with D possibly matching TRBD1 (5 bases). CDR1 DFQATT and CDR2 SNEGSKA come from the germline V gene (reference sequence). Trimming removed 6 bases at V and 0 bases at J, with 9 bases between. This CDR3 contains 14 residues. CDR3 sequence: CSAFRGSGANVLTF. The CDR3 DNA reads TGCAGTGCATTTAGGGGCTCTGGGGCCAACGTCCTGACTTTC.

The sample holds many counts of this clonotype. The V and J genes are TRBV28 and TRBJ1-2; 8 bases match TRBD1. This CDR3 has 15 residues. V was pared by 7 bases and J by 5 bases, with 12 bases of the junction left unmatched. Germline V lookup: CDR1 MDHEN, CDR2 SYDVKM. The CDR3 DNA sequence: TGTGCCAGCATACCGGCAGGGGGCGCAAAGTATGGCTACACCTTC. Encoded protein: CASIPAGGAKYGYTF.

V usage is TRBV24-1 and J usage is TRBJ2-4; TRBD1 or TRBD2 may be the D gene (5 bases each). Germline loops: CDR1 KGHDR, CDR2 SFDVKD. The CDR3 runs to 13 residues. Trimming took 9 bases from V and 1 from J, leaving 9 bases between them. This CDR3 reads CATGDGAKNIQYF. The CDR3 bases are TGTGCCACCGGGGACGGGGCCAAAAACATTCAGTACTTC.

This clonotype occurred many times. The chain recombines TRBV12-3 or TRBV12-4 with TRBJ1-1; D call uncertain. The V end was cut by 1 base, the J end by 10 bases, with 7 bases between. The CDR3 spans 11 residues. CDR3 loop: CASSLGVSAFF. The CDR3 DNA sequence: TGTGCCAGCAGTTTAGGTGTGTCAGCTTTCTTT.

This clonotype was recorded many times. The rearrangement joins TRBV12-3 or TRBV12-4 to TRBJ2-5; 9 bases line up with TRBD1. The V segment lost 6 bases and the J segment 4 bases; nucleotides outside the gene matches: 9. The CDR3 loop spans 15 amino acids. CDR3 loop: CASRPRTGVGETQYF. The CDR3 DNA reads as TGTGCCAGCAGGCCCCGGACAGGGGTTGGAGAGACCCAGTACTTC.